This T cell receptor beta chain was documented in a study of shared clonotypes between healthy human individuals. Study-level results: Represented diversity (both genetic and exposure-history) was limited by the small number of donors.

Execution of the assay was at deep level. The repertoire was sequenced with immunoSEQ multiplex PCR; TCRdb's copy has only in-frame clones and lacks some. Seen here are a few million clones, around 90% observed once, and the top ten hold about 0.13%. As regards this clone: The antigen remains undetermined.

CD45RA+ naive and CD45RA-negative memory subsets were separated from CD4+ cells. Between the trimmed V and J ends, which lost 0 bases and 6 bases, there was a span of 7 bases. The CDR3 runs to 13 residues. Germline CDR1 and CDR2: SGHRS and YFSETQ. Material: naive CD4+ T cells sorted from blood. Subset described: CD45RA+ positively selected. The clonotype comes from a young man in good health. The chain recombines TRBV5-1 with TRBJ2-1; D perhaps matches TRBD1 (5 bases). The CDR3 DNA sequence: TGCGCCAGCAGCTTGGATCAGGGCAATGAGCAGTTCTTC. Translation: CASSLDQGNEQFF.